The 23 T cell receptor beta chains below were found in one sample sequenced in a study of OX40 agonist ivuxolimab in advanced cancers. TCRdb's table, derived via immunoSEQ multiplex PCR, lists solely in-frame clones and lacks some. The sample includes some 97,000 clones, around nine tenths of them seen just once. The sample in question was CD4+ or CD8+ T cells sorted from blood, obtained in a trial of the OX40 agonist ivuxolimab. These receptors were collected from an adult with an advanced solid tumor such as melanoma, head and neck, liver or kidney cancer.

The chain carries TRBV7-9 and TRBJ2-1; 7 bases align to TRBD2. Germline loops: CDR1 SEHNR, CDR2 FQNEAQ (reference sequence). There are 15 residues in the CDR3. V lost 3 bases and J lost 3; bases outside the gene matches: 5. CDR3 amino acids: CASSLRLADYNEQFF. In DNA form, the CDR3 reads TGTGCCAGCAGCTTGAGGCTAGCGGACTACAATGAGCAGTTCTTC.

The chain combines TRBV21-1 with TRBJ2-3; TRBD2 was called by the table and not checked on the DNA. TRBV21-1 is a recognized pseudogene. This CDR3 comprises 16 residues. CDR3 sequence reads: CASSKIFRLAGDTQYF. CDR3 nucleotides: TGTGCCAGCAGCAAAATATTCAGACTAGCGGGAGATACGCAGTATTTT.

This sequence joins TRBV7-2 and TRBJ2-5; no definite D call. This CDR3 is 16 amino acids long. Trimming removed 5 bases at V and 4 bases at J, with 20 bases between. Looked up from germline, CDR1 is SGHTA and CDR2 is FQGNSA. The chain's CDR3 is CASSTNPGMTGETQYF. CDR3 nucleotide sequence: TGTGCCAGCAGCACCAACCCCGGTATGACGGGAGAGACCCAGTACTTC.

The chain recombines TRBV28 with TRBJ1-2; 9 bases are a match to TRBD1. The CDR3 extends over 17 amino acids. Germline-derived CDR1 and CDR2 are MDHEN and SYDVKM. V lost 6 bases, J lost 2 bases, and 13 bases stayed unmatched. The CDR3 loop is CASRYQLGTGRNYGYTF. CDR3 DNA sequence: TGTGCCAGCAGGTATCAACTCGGGACAGGGAGAAACTATGGCTACACCTTC.

This clone appeared a single time. The chain combines TRBV7-2 with TRBJ2-7, with TRBD2 matching over 7 bases. Germline values: CDR1 SGHTA, CDR2 FQGNSA. The CDR3 has 14 residues. J was trimmed by 7 bases and V by 3 bases; bases with no gene match: 9. DNA for the CDR3: TGTGCCAGCAGCTTTGTTGCGGGAGACGGAGAGCAGTACTTC. It specifies CASSFVAGDGEQYF.

V is TRBV5-4 and J is TRBJ2-2; D gene uncertain. This CDR3 is built from 15 residues. Trimming removed 0 bases at V and 6 bases at J, with 12 bases between. Germline CDR1 reads SGHNT; CDR2 reads YYREEE (reference sequence). Here the CDR3 reads CASSLDPNGAGELFF. The CDR3 DNA reads as TGTGCCAGCAGCTTGGATCCGAACGGCGCCGGGGAGCTGTTTTTT. The whole variable domain, remainder taken from reference TRBV5-4 and TRBJ2-2, is ETGVTQSPTHLIKTRGQQVTLRCSSQSGHNTVSWYQQALGQGPQFIFQYYREEENGRGNFPPRFSGLQFPNYSSELNVNALELDDSALYLCASSLDPNGAGELFFGEGSRLTVL.

V and J are TRBV4-2 and TRBJ1-4, with D uncertain. The CDR3 length is 14 residues. Between the trimmed V and J ends, which lost 2 bases and 7 bases, there was a span of 11 bases. The germline V gene encodes CDR1 LGHNA and CDR2 YNFKEQ. CDR3 DNA: TGTGCCAGCAGCCAAATCACTAGTACTGAAAAACTGTTTTTT. The encoded protein is CASSQITSTEKLFF.

The chain is built from TRBV19 and TRBJ1-3; 7 bases agree with TRBD1. With V trimmed by 6 bases and J by 11 bases, 13 bases remained unmatched. From germline, CDR1 is LNHDA and CDR2 SQIVND (reference sequence). The CDR3 spans 14 residues. This CDR3 reads CASSGQAVGPAIYF. The CDR3 nucleotides read TGTGCCAGTAGCGGACAGGCAGTCGGCCCGGCCATATATTTT.

V and J are TRBV12-5 and TRBJ2-3; 14 positions agree with TRBD2. CDR1 and CDR2 from the germline V gene are LGHNT and FRNRAP. The J segment lost 0 bases and the V segment lost 1 base, leaving 3 bases of the junction unmatched. The CDR3 runs 18 residues. CDR3 bases: TGTGCTAGTGGTTTGGGACTAGCGGGAGGGCCTAGCACAGATACGCAGTATTTT. Protein product: CASGLGLAGGPSTDTQYF.

The chain couples TRBV7-2 to TRBJ2-5; 11 positions agree with TRBD1. The J segment lost 5 bases and the V segment lost 5 bases, leaving 7 bases of the junction unmatched. The CDR3 is made up of 15 amino acids. Looked up from germline, CDR1 is SGHTA and CDR2 is FQGNSA. The DNA of the CDR3 is TGTGCCAGCAGCCCGTTCGGACAGGGGGCGGAGACCCAGTACTTC. Translation gives CASSPFGQGAETQYF.

The J gene is TRBJ1-2, the V gene TRBV9; possibly TRBD1 for D (5 bases). Germline V lookup: CDR1 SGDLS, CDR2 YYNGEE. V was clipped by 1 base and J by 4 bases, with 8 bases between them. This CDR3 is 13 amino acids long. The CDR3 DNA is TGTGCCAGCAGCGTACAGGGAAGCTATGGCTACACCTTC. Translated, it gives CASSVQGSYGYTF.

This clone was counted only a few times. The V gene is TRBV6-6, the J gene TRBJ1-5; the D is unclear. The CDR3 extends over 13 amino acids. Germline lookup yields CDR1 MNHNY and CDR2 SVGAGI (reference sequence). Between the trimmed V and J ends, which lost 7 bases and 5 bases, there was a span of 12 bases. The CDR3 DNA reads as TGTGCCAGCACCTCTGGTCGGGATCAGCCCCAGCATTTT. Its protein product is CASTSGRDQPQHF.

The chain couples TRBV18 to TRBJ2-7; 8 bases agree with TRBD2. Trimming took 3 bases from V and 2 from J; bases not matched to a gene: 6. The CDR3 spans 15 residues. The V gene's germline CDR1 is KGHSH and CDR2 LQKENI. For the CDR3, the DNA is TGTGCCAGCTCACCTACTAGCGGCCACGCCTACGAGCAGTACTTC. It yields the protein CASSPTSGHAYEQYF.

The CDR3 spells CASSSSGISYEQYF. The DNA of the CDR3 is TGTGCCAGCAGTAGTAGCGGGATATCCTACGAGCAGTACTTC. The chain recombines TRBV28 with TRBJ2-7; TRBD2 matches 8 bases. Germline lookup yields CDR1 MDHEN and CDR2 SYDVKM. This CDR3 region has 14 residues. The V gene end was trimmed by 5 bases and the J gene end by 1 base; junction bases not matched to a gene: 4.

This chain links TRBV7-2 with TRBJ2-5; 7 positions agree with TRBD2. Germline V gives CDR1 SGHTA, CDR2 FQGNSA. The CDR3 is made up of 15 amino acids. The trim removed 2 bases at V and 5 bases at J, leaving 8 bases unmatched. In DNA, the CDR3 is TGTGCCAGCAGCTTATATTACGGGAGGAGCGAGACCCAGTACTTC. Translated, it gives CASSLYYGRSETQYF.

This rearrangement joins TRBV7-2 to TRBJ2-3; 9 bases are shared with TRBD1. Germline V gene sequence: CDR1 SGHTA, CDR2 FQGNSA. The CDR3 consists of 16 residues. J lost 3 bases, V lost 0 bases, and 4 bases had no gene match. In DNA, the CDR3 is TGTGCCAGCAGCTTAGCGTCCGGGACAGGGACAGATACGCAGTATTTT. Translation gives CASSLASGTGTDTQYF.

The chain uses TRBV5-1 and TRBJ2-1; tentative D call: TRBD2 (6 bases). The CDR3 extends over 14 amino acids. Trimming left V 5 bases short and J 13 bases short, with 22 bases between. Germline V CDR1 and CDR2: SGHRS, YFSETQ. This CDR3 is CASRRGSTHQGQFF. Written as DNA, the CDR3 is TGCGCCAGCAGACGGGGGTCTACCCACCAGGGCCAGTTCTTC.

This chain uses TRBV21-1 with TRBJ2-7; TRBD2, the D gene given by the table, was not confirmed from the DNA. TRBV21-1 is a pseudogene. The CDR3 runs 18 residues. The CDR3 DNA reads TGTGCCAGCAGCCCAGACCAAACCCGACTACTAGTCACCTACGAGCAGTACTTC. This sequence encodes CASSPDQTRLLVTYEQYF.

The genes are TRBV6-6 and TRBJ2-5; TRBD2 aligns across 10 bases. The DNA end favors TRBJ2-7, so the J call may be wrong. The CDR3 is made up of 14 amino acids. The V gene's germline CDR1 is MNHNY and CDR2 SVGAGI (reference sequence). This CDR3 is CATLAGTSDYEQYF. The CDR3 DNA reads TGTGCCACATTGGCCGGGACTAGCGACTACGAGCAGTACTTC.

V usage is TRBV30 and J usage is TRBJ2-3; D unresolved. Trimming removed 3 bases at V and 8 bases at J, with 6 bases between. Germline V CDR1 and CDR2: GTSNPN, SVGIG (reference sequence). The CDR3 sequence is 10 residues long. The DNA for the CDR3 is TGTGCCTGGAGCCGCGGTACGCAGTATTTT. Translating it yields CAWSRGTQYF.

The chain joins TRBV2 to TRBJ2-5; TRBD2 might be the D (7 bases). Per the germline V gene, CDR1 is SNHLY and CDR2 is FYNNEI. V was clipped by 6 bases and J by 5 bases, with 13 bases between them. The CDR3 spans 13 residues. The CDR3 DNA is TGTGCCAGCAGAGGGGGGGTTTGGGAGACCCAGTACTTC. Protein sequence: CASRGGVWETQYF.

The CDR3 region has the DNA TGTGCCACCAGCAGAGATTTAGCGGGAGCTGGAGATACGCAGTATTTT. The encoded protein is CATSRDLAGAGDTQYF. The V call is TRBV15, the J call TRBJ2-3, with 9 bases aligning to TRBD2. Germline V gives CDR1 LNHNV, CDR2 YYDKDF (reference sequence). The CDR3 sequence is 16 residues long. Trimming at V came to 0 bases and at J to 5 bases, leaving 6 bases not matched to a gene.

V is TRBV19 and J is TRBJ2-6; unclear D gene. Germline V gene sequence: CDR1 LNHDA, CDR2 SQIVND (reference sequence). The CDR3 spans 16 residues. Trimming pared 1 base from V and 2 bases from J, leaving 9 bases between. CDR3 DNA: TGTGCCAGTAGTATAGGGGTAAGAACTGGGGCCAACGTCCTGACTTTC. It specifies CASSIGVRTGANVLTF.